These T cell receptor beta chains were read from a single sample in a study of blood T cell repertoires in COVID-19. Repertoires were generated with immunoSEQ multiplex PCR, while TCRdb's copy carries only in-frame clones and drops some. The sample consists of 100,000 to 150,000 clones, approximately 74% of them appearing once. The sequencing input was peripheral blood. These receptors originate from a man aged 60 to 75 with acute or convalescent COVID-19. The CDR3 runs from the conserved cysteine through the conserved F or W. A D gene is named only where the DNA matches it firmly. Clone size is stated in some rows and not others, as once, few, many or a class when expanded.

>.|TRBD2|TRBJ2-3|TRBV5-1
TGCGCCAGCACCCGTGGGAGGGGCAAAACAGATACGCAGTATTTT
CASTRGRGKTDTQYF
>many|TRBD2|TRBJ2-7|TRBV4-1
TGCGCCAGCAGCCACGGGCTAGCGGATAACTACGAGCAGTACTTC
CASSHGLADNYEQYF
>.|.|TRBJ1-5|TRBV30
TGTGCCTGGAGTCGGGACTCCAATCAGCCCCAGCATTTT
CAWSRDSNQPQHF
>.|TRBD1|TRBJ1-4|TRBV11-2
TGTGCCAGCAGTTCGGACAGGGGACGTGAAAAACTGTTTTTT
CASSSDRGREKLFF
>once|.|TRBJ1-1|TRBV3-1/TRBV3-2
TGTGCCAGCAGCCCCCGACACCCGAAGAACACTGAAGCTTTCTTT
CASSPRHPKNTEAFF
>.|TRBD2|TRBJ2-5|TRBV7-3
TGTGCCAGCAGCTTATCTGGGACTAGCTTCGAGACCCAGTACTTC
CASSLSGTSFETQYF
>.|TRBD1|TRBJ2-1|TRBV5-1
TGCGCCAGCAGCTTGGGTGGGACAGGGTACAATGAGCAGTTCTTC
CASSLGGTGYNEQFF
>.|.|TRBJ2-3|TRBV5-1
TGCGCCAGCAGCCCATCTAGCGCCGCAGATACGCAGTATTTT
CASSPSSAADTQYF
>.|.|TRBJ2-3|TRBV18
TGTGCCAGCTCACCGGATTGGGGGCCGACTAGCACAGATACGCAGTATTTT
CASSPDWGPTSTDTQYF
>few|.|TRBJ1-2|TRBV27
TGTGCCAGCAGTTTTGAAGGAAGAGGGTATGGCTACACCTTC
CASSFEGRGYGYTF
>.|TRBD1|TRBJ2-7|TRBV6-5
TGTGCCAGCAAGGGGGACAGCTCCTACGAGCAGTACTTC
CASKGDSSYEQYF
>.|TRBD1|TRBJ1-3|TRBV18
TGTGCCAGCTCTCATCCCTCAGGGACAGAGAGAAACACCATATATTTT
CASSHPSGTERNTIYF
>.|.|TRBJ1-1|TRBV20-1
TGCAGTGCTAGCCGGGACACTGAAGCTTTCTTT
CSASRDTEAFF
>.|.|TRBJ1-4|TRBV24-1
TGTGCCACCGGGGGAGGTAGCGAAAAACTGTTTTTT
CATGGGSEKLFF
>.|TRBD1|TRBJ2-3|TRBV5-1
TGCGCCAGCAGCTTGGCCGGACAGGGACGGGGCACAGATACGCAGTATTTT
CASSLAGQGRGTDTQYF
>.|TRBD2|TRBJ2-1|TRBV30
TGTGCCATCCCACCGACTAGCGGCTCCTACAATGAGCAGTTCTTC
CAIPPTSGSYNEQFF
>.|.|TRBJ2-1|TRBV13
TGTGCCAGCAGCTTACGCGGCCAGGGGATTTACAATGAGCAGTTCTTC
CASSLRGQGIYNEQFF
>.|TRBD1|TRBJ1-2|TRBV2
TGTGCCAGCAGTTTAATGGACAGGGCGGATGGCTACACCTTC
CASSLMDRADGYTF
>once|.|TRBJ2-7|TRBV12-3/TRBV12-4
TGTGCCAGCAGTTTATTCGGCTACGAGCAGTACTTC
CASSLFGYEQYF
>once|.|TRBJ2-1|TRBV10-3
TGTGCCATCAAGGAGGGGGCCTCGGGCAATGAGCAGTTCTTC
CAIKEGASGNEQFF
>.|.|TRBJ2-2|TRBV11-3
TGTGCCAGCAATTTGAGGACCGGGGAGCTGTTTTTT
CASNLRTGELFF
>.|.|TRBJ1-2|TRBV1
TGCACCAGCAGCCCTCATCTTGGACAGGTCTACTATGGCTACACCTTC
CTSSPHLGQVYYGYTF
>.|TRBD2|TRBJ2-3|TRBV5-1
TGCGCCAGCAGCCCCCCAAGCGGGGGGGCATCAGATACGCAGTATTTT
CASSPPSGGASDTQYF
>.|TRBD1|TRBJ2-1|TRBV20-1
TGCAGTGCTAGTGCCTTGACAGGGTATAGAATTGACTCCTACAATGAGCAGTTCTTC
CSASALTGYRIDSYNEQFF
>.|.|TRBJ2-5|TRBV7-7
TGTGCCAGCAGCTTAGGAGGCGGAGAGACCCAGTACTTC
CASSLGGGETQYF
>few|TRBD1|TRBJ1-2|TRBV6-5
TGTGCCAGCAGCCTTACCCCGACAGGGCGCTATGGCTACACCTTC
CASSLTPTGRYGYTF
>.|.|TRBJ1-2|TRBV7-8
TGTGCCAGCAGCCCCTTGCAGGGGCATGGCTACACCTTC
CASSPLQGHGYTF
>.|TRBD2|TRBJ2-2|TRBV18
TGTGCCAGCTCACCACCACTCGGGAGGGCAGACACCGGGGAGCTGTTTTTT
CASSPPLGRADTGELFF
>.|.|TRBJ2-2|TRBV15
TGTGCCACCAGCAGAGGTTCTATCACAGGGTCCGGGGAGCTGTTTTTT
CATSRGSITGSGELFF
>.|.|TRBJ2-1|TRBV10-3
TGTGCCATCAGTGTGGGAGGGGGCTCCTACAATGAGCAGTTCTTC
CAISVGGGSYNEQFF
>.|TRBD1|TRBJ1-2|TRBV5-1
TGCGCCAGCGGGACAGGGGAATATGGCTACACCTTC
CASGTGEYGYTF
>.|.|TRBJ2-2|TRBV21-1
TGTGCCAGCAGCAAAGACAGGAACGGGGAGCTGTTTTTT
CASSKDRNGELFF
>.|TRBD1|TRBJ2-7|TRBV2
TGTGCCAGTAGACAGGGGGCCGAGCAGTACTTC
CASRQGAEQYF
>.|.|TRBJ2-7|TRBV27
TGTGCCAGCAGTTTATGGGGCAGGGGGGCCGAGCAGTACTTC
CASSLWGRGAEQYF
>.|.|TRBJ2-5|TRBV18
TGTGCCACCACCAAAACCGGGGGATACCAAGAGACCCAGTACTTC
CATTKTGGYQETQYF
>.|.|TRBJ1-6|TRBV7-9
TGTGCCAGCAGCTCTTCCAGGGGAAATAATTCACCCCTCCACTTT
CASSSSRGNNSPLHF
>.|.|TRBJ2-3|TRBV24-1
TGTGCCACCGAGAATCCGAGCACAGATACGCAGTATTTT
CATENPSTDTQYF
>.|.|TRBJ2-7|TRBV3-1/TRBV3-2
TGTGCCAGCAGCCCGGGACATACCTACGAGCAGTACTTC
CASSPGHTYEQYF
>.|TRBD2|TRBJ2-1|TRBV7-9
TGTGCCAGCAGCCGCCCGGGACTAGCGGCAGGTGAGCAGTTCTTC
CASSRPGLAAGEQFF
>.|TRBD1|TRBJ2-1|TRBV5-1
TGCGCCAGCAGCTCGGGCACTGGACAGGTTGTGAATGAGCAGTTCTTC
CASSSGTGQVVNEQFF
>.|.|TRBJ1-5|TRBV6-5
TGTGCCAGCAGTTACTCGGACAGCACGAATCAGCCCCAGCATTTT
CASSYSDSTNQPQHF
>.|.|TRBJ1-5|TRBV18
TGTGCCAGCTCACCCAGGGACAATCAGCCCCAGCATTTT
CASSPRDNQPQHF
>.|TRBD2|TRBJ2-1|TRBV14
TGTGCCAGCAGCCCCCTTTACGGCGGGAGGGTCGGTGAGCAGTTCTTC
CASSPLYGGRVGEQFF
>.|.|TRBJ1-2|TRBV6-5
TGTGCCAGCAGGAGCGATACTAACTATGGCTACACCTTC
CASRSDTNYGYTF
>.|TRBD1|TRBJ2-7|TRBV5-1
TGCGCCAGCAGCGCACCGGGACAGACCGAGCGAGAGCAGTACTTC
CASSAPGQTEREQYF
>.|.|TRBJ1-1|TRBV4-1
TGCGCCAGCAGCCAAGTTCCAGGGTCGAACACTGAAGCTTTCTTT
CASSQVPGSNTEAFF
>.|.|TRBJ1-2|TRBV18
TGTGCCAGCTCACCTCAACGGGATTCAGGCAGTATCTACACCTTC
CASSPQRDSGSIYTF
>.|TRBD2|TRBJ2-7|TRBV5-1
TGCGCCAGCAGCGAAGGACTAGCGGTAACCTACGAGCAGTACTTC
CASSEGLAVTYEQYF
>medium-sized|TRBD1|TRBJ2-3|TRBV24-1
TGTGCCACCAGTGCGGACAGGGAGCTATCCACAGATACGCAGTATTTT
CATSADRELSTDTQYF
>few|.|TRBJ2-2|TRBV7-8
TGTGCCAGCAGCCCCCGGAAGGAACAGACGAGAGCGAACACCGGGGAGCTGTTTTTT
CASSPRKEQTRANTGELFF
>.|TRBD1|TRBJ1-2|TRBV23-1
TGCGCCAGCAGTCACCAATCAGGGGGCGGCGGGAATGGCTACACCTTC
CASSHQSGGGGNGYTF
>.|.|TRBJ1-6|TRBV11-2
TGTGCCGCGGGGTCAGCCCTCCACTTT
CAAGSALHF
>few|.|TRBJ1-1|TRBV5-1
TGCGCCAGCAGCACTGCGACGGGTAACACTGAAGCTTTCTTT
CASSTATGNTEAFF
>.|TRBD1|TRBJ2-1|TRBV10-3
TGTGCCATCAGTGAAGGACAGGGGTACTACAATGAGCAGTTCTTC
CAISEGQGYYNEQFF
>.|TRBD2|TRBJ2-3|TRBV11-2
TGTGCCAGCAGCTCCGGGACTAGCATGACAGATACGCAGTATTTT
CASSSGTSMTDTQYF
>.|TRBD2|TRBJ2-1|TRBV19
TGTGCCAGTAGTATTCAAGCGGGAGGGCGCTATGAGCAGTTCTTC
CASSIQAGGRYEQFF
>.|TRBD2|TRBJ2-7|TRBV3-1/TRBV3-2
TGTGCCAGCGGACCCAGGACTAGCGGGAAGGGGCACGAGCAGTACTTC
CASGPRTSGKGHEQYF